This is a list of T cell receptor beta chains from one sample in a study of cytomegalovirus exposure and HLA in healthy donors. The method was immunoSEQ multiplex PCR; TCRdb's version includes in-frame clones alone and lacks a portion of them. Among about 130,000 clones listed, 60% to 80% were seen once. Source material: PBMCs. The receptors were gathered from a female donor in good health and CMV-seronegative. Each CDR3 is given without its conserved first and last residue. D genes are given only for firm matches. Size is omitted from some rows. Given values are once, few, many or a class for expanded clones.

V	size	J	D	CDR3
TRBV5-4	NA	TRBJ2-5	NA	ASSLGQAEGKETQY
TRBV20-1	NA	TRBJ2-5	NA	RSVFQETQY
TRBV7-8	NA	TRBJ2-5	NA	ASSLSFNGGEFGETQY
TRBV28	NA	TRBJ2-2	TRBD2	ASSSGLAVNTGELF
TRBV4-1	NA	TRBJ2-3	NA	ASSQGSSGFSDTQY
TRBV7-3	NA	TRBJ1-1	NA	ASSLAGLNTEAF
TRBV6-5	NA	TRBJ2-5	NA	ASSYQGGETQY
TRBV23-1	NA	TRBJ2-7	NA	ASSQSATADYEQY
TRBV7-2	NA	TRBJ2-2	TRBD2	ASSLPGAAGRYGELF
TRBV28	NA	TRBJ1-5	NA	ASIPGGNQPQH
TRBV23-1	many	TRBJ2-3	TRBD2	ASSSWREGPPDTQY
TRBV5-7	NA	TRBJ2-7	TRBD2	ASRPTSGSFTYEQY
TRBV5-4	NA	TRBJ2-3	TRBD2	ASSKSGSLTDTQY
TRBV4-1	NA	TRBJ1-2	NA	ASSQQGAGANYGYT
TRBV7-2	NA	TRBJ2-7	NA	ASSELGVYPYEQY
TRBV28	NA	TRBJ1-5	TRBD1	ASSYRGRNQPQH
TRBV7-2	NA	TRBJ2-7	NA	ASSSSSGFTYEQY
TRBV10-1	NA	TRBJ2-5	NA	ASTRETQY
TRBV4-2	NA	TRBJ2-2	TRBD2	ASSQGASGTGELF
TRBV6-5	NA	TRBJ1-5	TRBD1	ASSYLRQGGNQPQH
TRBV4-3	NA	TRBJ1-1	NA	ASSQDVFGDTEAF
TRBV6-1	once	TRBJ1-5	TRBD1	ASREIQGVHQPQH
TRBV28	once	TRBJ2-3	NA	ASSGTSTITDTQY
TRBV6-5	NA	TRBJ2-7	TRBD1	ASSYSETGGYEQY
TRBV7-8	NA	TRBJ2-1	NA	ASSLEIGGSEQF
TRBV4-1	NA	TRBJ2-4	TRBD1	ASSLTGVGIQY
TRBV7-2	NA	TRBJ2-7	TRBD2	ASSLAGGRAPYEQY
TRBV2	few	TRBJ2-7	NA	ASSEMVRVYEQY
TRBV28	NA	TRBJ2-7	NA	ASSLGSYEQY
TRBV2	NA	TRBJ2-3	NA	ASSEADSPWDTQY
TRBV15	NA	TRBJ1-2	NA	ATSSTGYGYT
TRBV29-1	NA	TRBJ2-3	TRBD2	SVVLAGGPADTQY
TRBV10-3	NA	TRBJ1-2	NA	AISESAGDGYT